The 25 T cell receptor beta chains presented below share a single source sample, sequenced in a study of T cell clonality in common variable immunodeficiency. Assay used: immunoSEQ multiplex PCR; TCRdb lists only in-frame clones, some missing. The repertoire shows tens of thousands of clones, none seen only once; the top ten take around 2.1%. Specimen: peripheral blood mononuclear cells. The receptors originated from a person aged 18 to 70 in good health.

This clone has only a few counts. One junction end disagrees with the germline gene, perhaps due to a read error. The read terminates 3 residues before the CDR3 end, so the remaining end is supplied by the germline J gene. Other DNA sequences in this specimen translate into the identical CDR3. The chain uses TRBV23-1 and TRBJ1-3; no reliable D call. TRBV23-1 is classed as an ORF, of uncertain function. The CDR3 has 18 residues. CDR3 sequence reads: CASSQSQVCANSGNTIYF. CDR3 DNA, as far as it was read: TGCGCCAGCAGTCAATCGCAGGTTTGTGCCAACTCTGGAAACACG.

This clone was observed many times. The sequence runs out 3 residues before the end of the CDR3; the remainder is reconstructed from the germline J gene. The V call is TRBV7-3, the J call TRBJ2-1; the D gene is possibly TRBD2 (7 bases). The CDR3 spans 15 residues. V shed 2 bases and J shed 7 bases, with 15 bases lying between them. Germline loops: CDR1 SGHTA, CDR2 FQGTGA. CDR3 residues: CASSLGTGRGNEQFF. The DNA read from the CDR3 is TGTGCCAGCAGCTTAGGAACAGGGAGGGGGAATGAG.

This clone has ten or more counts. The CDR3 end falls 3 residues outside the read, so it is completed with the germline J gene. This chain connects TRBV6-4 to TRBJ2-4, with 10 bases lining up with TRBD2. CDR1 and CDR2 from the germline V gene are MRHNA and SNTAGT. The junction had 12 bases not matched to a gene; V was cut back by 2 bases and J by 8 bases. CDR3 length: 17 residues. Partial CDR3 DNA: TGTGCCAGCAGTGACCCCCCCGCTAGCGGGAGAGGTGACATT. This gives the protein CASSDPPASGRGDI. The whole CDR3 sequence is CASSDPPASGRGDIQYF.

This clone was picked up many times. The read ends 3 residues before the CDR3 terminus; that terminus is restored from the germline J gene. The chain uses TRBV19 and TRBJ1-3, with no clear D. Trimming removed 1 base from V and 1 base from J, with 5 bases in between. Germline V lookup: CDR1 LNHDA, CDR2 SQIVND (reference sequence). CDR3 size: 14 residues. The covered CDR3 bases are TGTGCCAGTAGTATAGGAGGGTCTGGAAACACC. It specifies CASSIGGSGNT. The full CDR3 reads CASSIGGSGNTIYF.

This clone was found many times. The read is 3 residues too short to cover the CDR3 end, so that end is filled in from the germline J gene. J is TRBJ1-1 and V is TRBV4-2, with D perhaps matching TRBD1 (6 bases). Per the germline V gene, CDR1 is LGHNA and CDR2 is YNFKEQ. Trimming removed 1 base from V and 6 bases from J, with 9 bases in between. The length of the CDR3 is 13 residues. The CDR3 sequence: CASSQVTGPEAFF. The CDR3 bases that were read are TGTGCCAGCAGCCAAGTAACAGGGCCTGAA.

This clone showed up many times. With the read ending 3 residues before the CDR3 end, the germline J gene is used to fill in that end. V gene TRBV29-1 combines with J gene TRBJ2-7; D possibly corresponds to TRBD1 (5 bases). This CDR3 has 11 residues. The V and J ends lost 6 bases and 3 bases respectively, with 9 bases between them. Germline CDR1 reads SQVTM; CDR2 reads ANQGSEA. CDR3 residues: CSVSTVYEQYF. The sequenced CDR3 bases are TGCAGCGTATCGACAGTCTACGAG.

A remark on this clone: The CDR3 is cut off 3 residues early in the read; its end comes from the germline J gene. The V gene is TRBV6-4, the J gene TRBJ1-2; TRBD1 matches at 11 bases. The CDR3 extends over 13 amino acids. J was trimmed by 5 bases and V by 7 bases; bases with no gene match: 3. CDR1 MRHNA and CDR2 SNTAGT come from the germline V gene. The CDR3 here is CASNGQGAYGYTF. The part of the CDR3 DNA that was read is TGTGCCAGCAATGGACAGGGGGCATATGGC.

This clone ranks as medium-sized. The read falls 3 residues short of the CDR3 end, and the missing part is taken from the germline J gene. The chain joins TRBV30 to TRBJ2-2, with 9 bases identical to TRBD1. Germline trimming cut 3 bases from V and 8 bases from J; bases unmatched to any gene: 4. The CDR3 has 13 amino acids. Per the germline V gene, CDR1 is GTSNPN and CDR2 is SVGIG (reference sequence). CDR3 in amino acids: CAWSGQGTGELFF. Incomplete CDR3 DNA: TGTGCCTGGAGCGGACAGGGGACTGGGGAG. The variable domain in full, completed from reference TRBV30 and TRBJ2-2, reads SQTIHQWPATLVQPVGSPLSLECTVEGTSNPNLYWYRQAAGRGLQLLFYSVGIGQISSEVPQNLSASRPQDRQFILSSKKLLLSDSGFYLCAWSGQGTGELFFGEGSRLTVL.

As concerns this clone: The read gets to within 3 residues of the CDR3 end, and the germline J gene fills in the rest. The genes are TRBV19 and TRBJ1-2; D uncertain. Trimming cost V 5 bases and J 3 bases, with 10 bases left between them. The germline V gene has CDR1 LNHDA and CDR2 SQIVND (reference sequence). The CDR3 runs 13 residues. The chain's CDR3 is CASSSGMDYGYTF. CDR3 DNA, as far as it was read: TGTGCCAGTAGTTCAGGCATGGACTATGGC.

There are many counts of this clone. Partial CDR3 DNA: TGTGCCAGCTCACCACCGTTAGGGGATGGCAATCAGCCC. It specifies CASSPPLGDGNQP. The whole CDR3 is CASSPPLGDGNQPQHF. The chain couples TRBV18 to TRBJ1-5; D might be TRBD1 (5 bases). The CDR3 end falls 3 residues outside the read, so it is completed with the germline J gene. The CDR3 contains 16 residues. CDR1 and CDR2 (germline): KGHSH, LQKENI. V gave up 0 bases and J gave up 2 bases, with 11 bases separating them. The full variable domain, rest sourced from reference TRBV18 and TRBJ1-5, is NAGVMQNPRHLVRRRGQEARLRCSPMKGHSHVYWYRQLPEEGLKFMVYLQKENIIDESGMPKERFSAEFPKEGPSILRIQQVVRGDSAAYFCASSPPLGDGNQPQHFGDGTRLSIL.

This clone was seen a handful of times. The read terminates 3 residues before the CDR3 end, so the remaining end is supplied by the germline J gene. The chain recombines TRBV30 with TRBJ2-2; a weak D match, TRBD1 (5 bases). The germline V gene has CDR1 GTSNPN and CDR2 SVGIG (reference sequence). The CDR3 runs 15 residues. The CDR3 spells CAWGRRYSGANVLFF. Incomplete CDR3 DNA: TGTGCCTGGGGCAGACGGTACTCTGGGGCCAACGTG.

Ten or more counts support this clone. The CDR3 is cut off 3 residues early in the read; its end comes from the germline J gene. V and J are TRBV4-1 and TRBJ2-7; 7 bases match TRBD2. The V and J ends lost 0 bases and 5 bases, in that order; junction bases with no gene match: 13. The CDR3 has 17 amino acids. Germline V gene sequence: CDR1 MGHRA, CDR2 YSYEKL. CDR3 DNA, as far as it was read: TGCGCCAGCAGCCAAGAGATCGGCACTAGCGCTTTCAACGAG. Its protein is CASSQEIGTSAFNE. The complete CDR3 protein is CASSQEIGTSAFNEQYF.

This clone was seen ten or more times. The CDR3 goes on 3 residues after the read ends, and that part is filled in from the germline J gene. The chain combines TRBV2 with TRBJ2-2; D unresolved. This CDR3 spans 11 amino acids. V shed 8 bases and J shed 6 bases, with 7 bases lying between them. Germline-derived CDR1 and CDR2 are SNHLY and FYNNEI. CDR3 residues: CASERAGELFF. CDR3 DNA, as far as it was read: TGTGCCAGCGAAAGGGCCGGGGAG.

This clone was detected many times. From the germline J gene comes the end of the CDR3, since the read stops 3 residues before it. This chain uses TRBV12-5 with TRBJ1-5, with a weak D call TRBD1 (6 bases). The germline V and J ends were trimmed by 5 bases and 4 bases, with 15 bases remaining between them. Looked up from germline, CDR1 is LGHNT and CDR2 is FRNRAP. This CDR3 region has 15 residues. The CDR3 DNA, read in part, is TGTGCTAGTGGTCTAGGACAGTCACTTAATCAGCCC. Its translation is CASGLGQSLNQP. The entire CDR3 protein reads CASGLGQSLNQPQHF.

Many counts were recorded for this clone. Coverage ceases 3 residues before the CDR3 finishes, and the germline J gene fills in the end. This chain links TRBV7-2 with TRBJ2-7, with D possibly TRBD2 on 6 matching bases. The CDR3 sequence is 14 residues long. The V gene lost 1 base and the J gene lost 0 bases, with 7 bases spanning the gap. Germline V lookup: CDR1 SGHTA, CDR2 FQGNSA. The CDR3 sequence is CASSLVGGSYEQYF. CDR3 bases read: TGTGCCAGCAGCTTAGTCGGGGGCTCCTACGAG.

This clone showed up many times. The read terminates 3 residues ahead of where the CDR3 ends, so the germline J gene completes it. The chain employs TRBV5-5 and TRBJ2-7; 7 bases fit TRBD1. Looked up from germline, CDR1 is SGHKS and CDR2 is YYEKEE (reference sequence). The CDR3 runs 14 residues. V was pared by 4 bases and J by 1 base, with 5 bases of the junction left unmatched. The CDR3 region is CASSTGQASYEQYF. CDR3 DNA, as far as it was read: TGTGCCAGCAGCACCGGACAGGCTTCCTACGAG.

This clone was picked up many times. Read sequence stops 3 residues before the CDR3 end, and the germline J gene provides the missing end. V and J are TRBV20-1 and TRBJ1-1, with 12 bases lining up with TRBD1. The germline gives CDR1 DFQATT, CDR2 SNEGSKA (reference sequence). This CDR3 has 17 amino acids. The V segment lost 6 bases and the J segment 6 bases; nucleotides outside the gene matches: 17. CDR3 sequence: CSADSGQGAGTRAEAFF. The CDR3 bases that were read are TGCAGTGCGGACTCGGGACAGGGGGCTGGAACGCGGGCTGAA.

This clone was detected many times. The read halts 3 residues ahead of the CDR3 end, with the missing end drawn from the germline J gene. This rearrangement joins TRBV30 to TRBJ1-1; weak D call: TRBD1 (5 bases). V lost 2 bases, J lost 1 base, and 17 bases lay in between. In germline, CDR1 is GTSNPN, CDR2 SVGIG (reference sequence). This CDR3 contains 16 residues. The DNA read from the CDR3 is TGTGCCTGGAGTCCAATTTACAGGAGGACGAACACTGAA. As protein: CAWSPIYRRTNTE. The whole CDR3 protein reads CAWSPIYRRTNTEAFF.

This clone was picked up many times. The read terminates 3 residues before the CDR3 end, so the remaining end is supplied by the germline J gene. V and J are TRBV7-3 and TRBJ2-3; D is unclear. Trimming took off 4 bases at V and 7 bases at J, with 12 bases between the two ends. Looked up from germline, CDR1 is SGHTA and CDR2 is FQGTGA. The CDR3 totals 13 residues. CDR3 DNA (partial): TGTGCCAGCAGCTCGCGTTTCGAAAATACG. It is translated as CASSSRFENT. The entire CDR3 protein is CASSSRFENTQYF. The variable domain in full, with the rest retrieved from reference TRBV7-3 and TRBJ2-3, is GAGVSQTPSNKVTEKGKYVELRCDPISGHTALYWYRQSLGQGPEFLIYFQGTGAADDSGLPNDRFFAVRPEGSVSTLKIQRTERGDSAVYLCASSSRFENTQYFGPGTRLTVL.

This clone was recorded at least ten times. The observed sequence ends 3 residues before the CDR3 terminus, with the missing tail filled in from the germline J gene. The rearrangement uses TRBV19 and TRBJ1-1; a weak D match, TRBD1 (5 bases). CDR3 length equals 11 residues. CDR1 and CDR2 from the germline V gene are LNHDA and SQIVND (reference sequence). V lost 6 bases, J lost 5 bases, and 7 bases lay in between. CDR3 region: CASRTETEAFF. CDR3 DNA, as far as it was read: TGTGCCAGTAGGACAGAAACTGAA. Full variable domain (remainder filled in from reference TRBV19 and TRBJ1-1): DGGITQSPKYLFRKEGQNVTLSCEQNLNHDAMYWYRQDPGQGLRLIYYSQIVNDFQKGDIAEGYSVSREKKESFPLTVTSAQKNPTAFYLCASRTETEAFFGQGTRLTVV.

The sample holds many counts of this clone. The read terminates 3 residues ahead of where the CDR3 ends, so the germline J gene completes it. This chain uses TRBV19 with TRBJ1-1, with 7 bases matching TRBD1. V was clipped by 6 bases and J by 3 bases; unmatched bases: 7. Germline V gene data show CDR1 as LNHDA and CDR2 as SQIVND (reference sequence). The CDR3 spans 14 residues. Incomplete CDR3 DNA: TGTGCCAGTAGCTTGACAGGGAGAGACACTGAA. It is translated as CASSLTGRDTE. The whole CDR3 reads CASSLTGRDTEAFF.

This clone appeared many times. The sequenced CDR3 bases are TGCGCCAGCAGCTCCACCCTTAGCAATCAGCCG. Protein sequence: CASSSTLSNQP. The complete CDR3 reads CASSSTLSNQPQYF. The J gene is TRBJ2-3, the V gene TRBV5-1, with unresolved D. The CDR3 is cut off 3 residues early in the read; its end comes from the germline J gene. The CDR3 is made up of 14 amino acids. Looked up from germline, CDR1 is SGHRS and CDR2 is YFSETQ.

This clone was counted many times. The read ends 3 residues early relative to the CDR3; the germline J gene fills the gap. The rearrangement links TRBV19 to TRBJ1-2; TRBD1 might be the D (5 bases). The V gene's germline CDR1 is LNHDA and CDR2 SQIVND (reference sequence). V was shortened by 10 bases and J by 5 bases, with 14 bases between the two germline ends. The CDR3 is 12 residues long. CDR3 bases read: TGTGCCACGGGGGACGGCCTATATGGC. It encodes CATGDGLYG. The whole CDR3 region reads CATGDGLYGYTF.

Many counts were recorded for this clone. The read terminates 3 residues before the CDR3 end, so the remaining end is supplied by the germline J gene. V is TRBV12-5 and J is TRBJ2-7; no clear D gene. CDR3 length equals 15 residues. Per germline, CDR1 LGHNT and CDR2 FRNRAP. V was clipped by 2 bases and J by 0 bases, with 11 bases between them. The CDR3 sequence: CASGLSRSPSYEQYF. The sequenced part of the CDR3 DNA is TGTGCTAGTGGTTTGTCCCGGTCTCCCTCCTACGAG.

Comments on this clone: The CDR3 end falls 3 residues outside the read, so it is completed with the germline J gene. J is TRBJ1-1 and V is TRBV2, with TRBD1 as a possible D gene (5 bases). Trimming left V 0 bases short and J 5 bases short, with 10 bases between. In germline, CDR1 is SNHLY, CDR2 FYNNEI. CDR3 size: 14 residues. The sequenced part of the CDR3 DNA is TGTGCCAGCAGTGAAGCGGCAGGGCGGACTGAA. Its protein product is CASSEAAGRTE. The complete CDR3 protein is CASSEAAGRTEAFF. The full variable domain, its missing parts supplied by reference TRBV2 and TRBJ1-1, is EPEVTQTPSHQVTQMGQEVILRCVPISNHLYFYWYRQILGQKVEFLVSFYNNEISEKSEIFDDQFSVERPDGSNFTLKIRSTKLEDSAMYFCASSEAAGRTEAFFGQGTRLTVV.